A selection of T cell receptor beta chains follows, all from one sample in a study of cytomegalovirus exposure and HLA in healthy donors. The repertoire was sequenced with immunoSEQ multiplex PCR; TCRdb's copy has only in-frame clones and lacks some. The sample lists under 200,000 clones, about 88% occurring once. Sequenced: PBMCs. The receptors come from a woman aged 18-29 years in good health and CMV-seronegative. CDR3s include the opening cysteine and the closing phenylalanine or tryptophan. The D gene is left open where the match is weak. Clone size appears in some rows only: once, few, many, or a class for an expanded clone.

size	D	V	J	CDR3	DNA
once	TRBD2	TRBV7-2	TRBJ2-7	CASSLASGGKGEQYF	TGTGCCAGCAGCTTAGCCAGCGGGGGGAAGGGTGAGCAGTACTTC
NA	NA	TRBV27	TRBJ2-7	CASSSGLSLEQYF	TGTGCCAGCAGTTCCGGTTTGTCCCTCGAGCAGTACTTC
NA	NA	TRBV5-4	TRBJ2-5	CASSIGGQETQYF	TGTGCCAGCAGTATCGGGGGCCAAGAGACCCAGTACTTC
NA	NA	TRBV5-5	TRBJ2-5	CASSLLPPETQYF	TGTGCCAGCAGCTTGCTACCCCCAGAGACCCAGTACTTC
NA	NA	TRBV7-9	TRBJ1-2	CASSLDSNGYPF	TGTGCCAGCAGCTTGGACAGTAATGGCTACCCCTTC
few	NA	TRBV5-1	TRBJ1-4	CASRGAATNEKLFF	TGCGCCAGCAGGGGGGCTGCAACTAATGAAAAACTGTTTTTT
NA	NA	TRBV28	TRBJ1-5	CASSLEVLRNQPQHF	TGTGCCAGCAGTTTAGAGGTCCTACGCAATCAGCCCCAGCATTTT
NA	TRBD1	TRBV10-3	TRBJ2-1	CAISESGTGFNEQFF	TGTGCCATCAGTGAGTCCGGGACAGGTTTCAATGAGCAGTTCTTC
NA	NA	TRBV9	TRBJ1-1	CASSAIWNTEAFF	TGTGCCAGCAGCGCTATATGGAACACTGAAGCTTTCTTT
NA	TRBD2	TRBV15	TRBJ2-1	CATSRDGGGAGEQFF	TGTGCCACCAGCAGAGATGGCGGGGGGGCCGGTGAGCAGTTCTTC
NA	TRBD1	TRBV9	TRBJ2-7	CASSGRTGTLAEQYF	TGTGCCAGCAGCGGAAGGACAGGGACCCTTGCCGAGCAGTACTTC
once	NA	TRBV2	TRBJ1-1	CASRRRTPLNTEAFF	TGTGCCAGCAGGAGGCGCACGCCTTTGAACACTGAAGCTTTCTTT
NA	TRBD2	TRBV25-1	TRBJ2-1	CASSGPSGSLYEQFF	TGTGCCAGCAGTGGGCCTAGCGGGAGCCTTTATGAGCAGTTCTTC
NA	NA	TRBV6-1	TRBJ2-7	CASRGGSTGGQYF	TGTGCCAGCAGGGGGGGGTCCACAGGGGGGCAGTACTTC
NA	NA	TRBV2	TRBJ1-6	CASGSWAENNSPLHF	TGTGCCAGCGGGTCTTGGGCAGAGAATAATTCACCCCTCCACTTT
NA	NA	TRBV5-1	TRBJ2-3	CASSTTTDTQYF	TGCGCCAGCAGCACGACTACAGATACGCAGTATTTT
NA	NA	TRBV7-2	TRBJ2-5	CASSLGAQETQYF	TGTGCCAGCAGCTTAGGGGCCCAAGAGACCCAGTACTTC
NA	TRBD1	TRBV30	TRBJ1-1	CAWRQGQGAAEAFF	TGTGCCTGGAGGCAGGGACAGGGGGCCGCTGAAGCTTTCTTT
NA	NA	TRBV10-3	TRBJ1-5	CAISEAKGDQPQHF	TGTGCCATCAGTGAGGCTAAGGGAGATCAGCCCCAGCATTTT
NA	NA	TRBV15	TRBJ2-2	CATSQLETYLGGEVAGELFF	TGTGCCACCAGCCAACTAGAGACTTACCTTGGCGGAGAGGTGGCCGGGGAGCTGTTTTTT
NA	NA	TRBV28	TRBJ1-5	CASSPGPRSGQPQHF	TGTGCCAGCAGCCCCGGGCCCAGAAGCGGTCAGCCCCAGCATTTT
NA	TRBD2	TRBV2	TRBJ2-3	CASSPTSGRTASTDTQYF	TGTGCCAGCAGCCCGACTAGCGGGAGGACTGCTAGCACAGATACGCAGTATTTT
NA	TRBD2	TRBV28	TRBJ2-5	CASSFPGLDLGKTQYF	TGTGCCAGCAGTTTTCCGGGACTAGACCTTGGGAAGACCCAGTACTTC
NA	NA	TRBV27	TRBJ1-1	CASSFRGVGVRGTEAFF	TGTGCCAGCAGTTTCCGGGGGGTTGGTGTCCGGGGCACTGAAGCTTTCTTT
NA	NA	TRBV5-6	TRBJ2-5	CASSLAGVETQYF	TGTGCCAGCAGCTTGGCAGGGGTGGAGACCCAGTACTTC
NA	NA	TRBV28	TRBJ1-5	CASRLPGHQPQHF	TGTGCCAGCCGTTTACCAGGGCATCAGCCCCAGCATTTT
NA	NA	TRBV7-9	TRBJ1-4	CASSLFWAATNEKLFF	TGTGCCAGCAGCCTTTTTTGGGCCGCAACTAATGAAAAACTGTTTTTT
NA	TRBD2	TRBV7-8	TRBJ2-5	CASSLVGVSGGAGTQYF	TGTGCCAGCAGCTTAGTAGGAGTCAGCGGGGGGGCTGGGACCCAGTACTTC
once	NA	TRBV28	TRBJ2-1	CASSLPGNPAYNEQFF	TGTGCCAGCAGTTTGCCAGGAAACCCGGCCTACAATGAGCAGTTCTTC
NA	NA	TRBV28	TRBJ2-7	CASSSPQDSSSYEQYF	TGTGCCAGCAGTTCACCCCAGGATTCGAGCTCCTACGAGCAGTACTTC
NA	NA	TRBV7-3	TRBJ1-5	CASSAGRNQPQHF	TGTGCCAGCAGCGCCGGGAGAAATCAGCCCCAGCATTTT
once	NA	TRBV21-1	TRBJ1-2	CASSKDTAREGYTF	TGTGCCAGCAGCAAAGATACGGCCCGGGAAGGCTACACCTTC
few	TRBD1	TRBV6-5	TRBJ1-5	CASRRQGNSNQPQHF	TGTGCCAGCAGGAGACAGGGTAATAGCAATCAGCCCCAGCATTTT
NA	TRBD1	TRBV9	TRBJ2-7	CASSVAGGGQGVYEQYF	TGTGCCAGCAGCGTAGCTGGGGGGGGACAGGGTGTTTACGAGCAGTACTTC
NA	TRBD1	TRBV2	TRBJ1-4	CASSGTGGPVFF	TGTGCCAGCAGTGGAACAGGGGGCCCGGTGTTTTTT
NA	NA	TRBV11-2	TRBJ2-5	CASSSLQGQETQYF	TGTGCCAGCAGCAGCTTACAGGGACAAGAGACCCAGTACTTC
NA	NA	TRBV5-1	TRBJ1-1	CATTESARGEAFF	TGCGCCACCACGGAGAGTGCCCGTGGTGAAGCTTTCTTT
NA	NA	TRBV4-2	TRBJ1-2	CASSPTRNNYGYTF	TGTGCCAGCAGCCCGACTCGGAATAATTATGGCTACACCTTC
NA	TRBD2	TRBV11-2	TRBJ2-3	CASSHGGATDTQYF	TGTGCCAGCAGCCACGGGGGGGCGACAGATACGCAGTATTTT
NA	TRBD1	TRBV28	TRBJ1-1	CATQGTGSPEAFF	TGTGCCACCCAGGGGACAGGGTCCCCTGAAGCTTTCTTT
NA	TRBD2	TRBV5-1	TRBJ2-5	CASRGQIGGGAETQYF	TGCGCCAGCAGAGGACAAATCGGCGGGGGGGCAGAGACCCAGTACTTC
NA	NA	TRBV27	TRBJ2-3	CASSLTGTPLQDTQYF	TGTGCCAGCAGTCTAACCGGGACTCCCCTTCAGGATACGCAGTATTTT
NA	NA	TRBV21-1	TRBJ2-1	CASSKRRESNEQFF	TGTGCCAGCAGCAAAAGGAGGGAGAGCAATGAGCAGTTCTTC
NA	NA	TRBV23-1	TRBJ1-2	CASSQGRAPFYGYTF	TGCGCCAGCAGTCAAGGGAGGGCCCCATTCTATGGCTACACCTTC
NA	TRBD2	TRBV27	TRBJ2-3	CASSLSVAGADTQYF	TGTGCCAGCAGTTTATCGGTAGCGGGAGCAGATACGCAGTATTTT
NA	NA	TRBV30	TRBJ2-1	CAWSVRYNEQFF	TGTGCCTGGAGTGTACGGTACAATGAGCAGTTCTTC
NA	NA	TRBV30	TRBJ1-1	CAWSVGGNTEAFF	TGTGCCTGGAGCGTGGGGGGGAACACTGAAGCTTTCTTT
NA	NA	TRBV11-2	TRBJ1-1	CASSLGTANTEAFF	TGTGCCAGCAGCTTAGGGACAGCGAACACTGAAGCTTTCTTT
NA	NA	TRBV19	TRBJ2-1	CASTHHSGGPKGNEQFF	TGTGCCAGTACCCACCACAGTGGCGGGCCTAAGGGCAATGAGCAGTTCTTC
once	NA	TRBV5-1	TRBJ2-7	CASTATRGASYEQYF	TGCGCCAGCACCGCCACCCGGGGGGCCTCCTACGAGCAGTACTTC